The TCR beta chain under discussion was sequenced for a study of OX40 agonist ivuxolimab in advanced cancers. Sequenced by immunoSEQ multiplex PCR; TCRdb stores in-frame clones only, minus some. This table has approximately 70,000 clones, about 82% appearing once. In this sample, this clone turned up a few times. The CDR3 has 14 amino acids. The V gene lost 0 bases and the J gene lost 10 bases, with 13 bases spanning the gap. Germline V gene sequence: CDR1 SEHNR, CDR2 FQNEAQ (reference sequence). The sequence was collected from an adult with an advanced solid tumor such as melanoma, head and neck, liver or kidney cancer. This rearrangement joins TRBV7-9 to TRBJ2-1; TRBD1 might be the D (6 bases). This sample comprised CD4+ or CD8+ T cells sorted from blood, obtained in a trial of the OX40 agonist ivuxolimab. The CDR3 coding sequence is TGTGCCAGCAGCTTAGCGTATGGGGGCTGGGAGCAGTTCTTC. This encodes CASSLAYGGWEQFF.